This section outlines one TCR beta chain sequence together with its context. No antigen is known for it. Trimming pared 7 bases from V and 0 bases from J, leaving 19 bases between. The germline CDR1 and CDR2 sequences are MNHEY and SMNVEV (reference sequence). The CDR3 is 17 residues long. Sequencing used immunoSEQ multiplex PCR; TCRdb keeps in-frame clones, though not all of them. The sample carries over 60,000 clones, about four fifths recorded once. This entry belongs to a study of T cell clones after liver transplantation. About the study: HCV positivity affected three of eight recipients; the rest lacked autoimmune or viral indications. Tolerant meant at least one year fully off immunosuppression without liver enzymes above twice normal.

Findings of the study overall: Low donor cell numbers restricted donor-reactive repertoire measurement in two subjects.

The sequences come from CD4+ T cells from blood, collected before liver transplant. This TCR came from a human donor who received a liver transplant. The rearrangement links TRBV27 to TRBJ2-4; D possibly corresponds to TRBD1 (6 bases). CDR3 region: CASKGVGVGSAKNIQYF. In nucleotides, the CDR3 is TGTGCCAGCAAGGGGGTTGGAGTCGGTTCAGCCAAAAACATTCAGTACTTC.